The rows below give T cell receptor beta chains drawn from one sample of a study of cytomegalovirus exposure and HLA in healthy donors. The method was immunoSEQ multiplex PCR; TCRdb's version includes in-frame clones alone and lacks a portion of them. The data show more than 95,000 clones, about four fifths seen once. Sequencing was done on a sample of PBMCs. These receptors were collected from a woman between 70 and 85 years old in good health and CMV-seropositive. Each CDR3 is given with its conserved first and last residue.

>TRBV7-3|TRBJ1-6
CASSLTGQGNSPLHF
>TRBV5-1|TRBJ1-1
CASSLGTPPAFF
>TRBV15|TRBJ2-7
CATSKKLKQGHSSYEQYF
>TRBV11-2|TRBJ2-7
CASSWGGEQYF
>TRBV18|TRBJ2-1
CASSPNPLREQFF
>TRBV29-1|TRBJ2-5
CSVEGQQETQYF
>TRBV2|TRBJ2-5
CASSYRVATQYF
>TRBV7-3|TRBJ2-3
CASSPSTDTQYF
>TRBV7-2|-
CASSLGLLAGVDEQYF
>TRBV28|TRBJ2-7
CASSQDSYEQYF
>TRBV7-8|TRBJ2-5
CASSLVADRGQETQYF
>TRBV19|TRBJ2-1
CASSIQAHRNEQFF
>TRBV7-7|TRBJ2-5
CASSPGDPRGTQYF
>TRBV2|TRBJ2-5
CASSERLAGPGTQYF
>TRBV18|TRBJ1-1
CASSPPRRAKGILFF
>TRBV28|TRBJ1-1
CASSLRQRGLGAEAFF
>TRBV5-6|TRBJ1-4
CASSSGQGNEKLFF
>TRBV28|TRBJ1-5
CASSSTGGGNQPQHF
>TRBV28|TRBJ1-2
CASSLTGSNGNYGYTF
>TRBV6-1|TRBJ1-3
CASSENEGGNTIYF
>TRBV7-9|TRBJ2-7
CASSARQGLTYEQYF
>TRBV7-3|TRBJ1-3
CASSLTGHSGNTIYF
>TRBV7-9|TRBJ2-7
CASSPRQVKTYEQYF
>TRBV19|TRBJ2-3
CASRLGSTDTQYF
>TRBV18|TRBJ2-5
CASSPRASGGDYQETQYF
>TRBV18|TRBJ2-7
CASSPGTGDSYEQYF
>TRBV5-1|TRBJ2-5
CASSFRDSQETQYF
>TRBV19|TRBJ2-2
CASRRDSANTGELFF
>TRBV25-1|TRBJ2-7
CASSGRQGNEQYF
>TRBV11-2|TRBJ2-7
CASSLDLWGPFGQYF
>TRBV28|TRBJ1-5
CASSSGGQPQHF
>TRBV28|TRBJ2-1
CASSSGTSYYNEQFF
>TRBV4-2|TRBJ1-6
CASSQDARGESPLHF
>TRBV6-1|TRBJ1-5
CASSEAWTVSNQPQHF
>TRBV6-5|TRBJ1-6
CASRRQGASSPLHF
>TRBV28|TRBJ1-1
CASSINTEAFF
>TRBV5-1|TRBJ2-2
CASRSPGHSTGELFF
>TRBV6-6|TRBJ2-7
CASSFSTTGIHEQYF
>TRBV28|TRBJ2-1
CASSFTRSSYNEQFF
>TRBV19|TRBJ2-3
CASSLRGNPDTQYF
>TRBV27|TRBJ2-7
CASSLNDRTYEQYF
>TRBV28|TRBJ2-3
CASSLAGQGTQYF
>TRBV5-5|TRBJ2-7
CASSLGLHEQYF
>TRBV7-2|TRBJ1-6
CASSREGQYNSPLHF
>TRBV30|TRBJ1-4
CAWSVGNTTNEKLFF
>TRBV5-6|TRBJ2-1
CASSFIAGSYNEQFF
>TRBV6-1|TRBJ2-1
CASREKIAGALYNEQFF
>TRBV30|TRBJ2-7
CAWRPGGASYEQYF